The source of this T cell receptor (beta chain) is a study of blood T cell repertoires in COVID-19. In the original processing: By means of reference gene primer amplification, nucleated cell counts were estimated. TCRdb's copy holds only in-frame clones and misses some; the assay was immunoSEQ multiplex PCR. V, J and clone size were drawn from that table, and D and trimming were deduced from the DNA. This sample yields 240,000 or so clones, of which roughly 83% are seen a single time; 2% to 2.5% belongs to the top ten. The participants were between roughly 18 and 90 years old and came from some 23 US areas. Categorization into cohorts depended on clinical history that participants reported. Donors in Cohort 3 counted as recovered after two negative PCRs, clearance, or symptom resolution. Germline lookup yields CDR1 GTSNPN and CDR2 SVGIG (reference sequence). The CDR3 is 13 residues long. The germline V and J ends were trimmed by 2 bases and 7 bases, with 12 bases remaining between them.

The clonotype comes from a woman between 50 and 59 years old who had recovered from COVID-19. Material for sequencing was PBMCs or T cells enriched from blood (not recorded which). The V call is TRBV30, the J call TRBJ1-5, with D perhaps matching TRBD1 (5 bases). CDR3 sequence reads: CAWSLGGGQPQHF. The CDR3 DNA reads as TGTGCCTGGAGTTTGGGGGGTGGACAGCCCCAGCATTTT.